The clone carrying this T cell receptor beta chain was detected a few times. Its antigen is unknown. This sample is drawn from a study of vaccination effects on CD4 cells after COVID-19. Study summary: Sampling occurred a median 72 days post second dose, range 14 to 241.

Prior to sequencing, the ViraFEST assay stimulated PBMC with viral peptide pools, which expanded the antigen-specific CD4+ T cells. Following culture for about 11 days, CD4+ T cells were isolated. All participants had two doses of either the BNT162b2 or mRNA-1273 vaccine. Vaccine recipients lacked prior SARS-CoV-2 infection and had negative nucleocapsid antibodies. Wells of around 2.2 million PBMC each were grown with 10 IU/ml IL-2 and 9 to 10 ug/ml peptides. Half the medium was swapped for IL-2 medium on days 3 and 7. The protocol was immunoSEQ multiplex PCR, while the TCRdb copy is restricted to in-frame clones and leaves out a portion. This sample has 15,000 or so clones, with 60% to 85% found just once. Per germline, CDR1 SGHNT and CDR2 YYREEE (reference sequence). Trimming stripped 4 bases from V and 5 bases from J, with 13 bases between. The CDR3 loop spans 15 amino acids.

The clonotype was recovered from a human donor who received a COVID-19 vaccine. The V call is TRBV5-4, the J call TRBJ1-6; possible D gene TRBD1, 6 bases. Source: CD4+ T cells from PBMCs cultured with HCoV-NL63 spike peptides, taken after COVID-19 vaccination. The DNA of the CDR3 is TGTGCCAGCAGCCGAACCGGGACAAATAATTCACCCCTCCACTTT. Translation: CASSRTGTNNSPLHF.